The clone carrying this T cell receptor beta chain was counted ten times or more. The source material, RNA transcripts, was used to amplify TCR beta CDR3 regions. Primed by the HTBI set, a first-round RT-PCR was run on the TCR CDR3. MiXCR was run by TCRdb on the multiplex PCR reads, yielding one entry per CDR3 protein. The sample consists of about 410,000 distinct CDR3 sequences, more than 12% of them appearing once. These data originate in a study of T cells in Graves' hyperthyroidism and ophthalmopathy. The germline CDR1 and CDR2 sequences are GTSNPN and SVGIG (reference sequence). This CDR3 has 13 residues. Trimming stripped 2 bases from V and 5 bases from J, with 13 bases between.

This TCR was sampled from a woman aged 25-40 years with Graves' ophthalmopathy. The sample was blood. The V gene is TRBV30, the J gene TRBJ2-7; the D call may be TRBD1 or TRBD2 (6 bases each). CDR3 DNA sequence: TGTGCCTGGAGTCACCAGGGGAGGCACGAGCAGTACTTC. This sequence encodes CAWSHQGRHEQYF.